The next 29 T cell receptor beta chains were all read from a single sample in a study of blood T cell repertoires in COVID-19. Assay: immunoSEQ multiplex PCR; the TCRdb copy retains only in-frame clones and omits some. The sample lists 40,000 or so clones, approximately 88% occurring once. The specimen was peripheral blood. These receptors were taken from a human donor in a cohort sampled during active COVID-19.

The rearrangement uses TRBV10-3 and TRBJ2-1; D may be TRBD2 (5 bases). The CDR3 totals 15 residues. V was pared by 3 bases and J by 2 bases, with 11 bases between. Germline lookup yields CDR1 ENHRY and CDR2 SYGVKD. CDR3: CAISDTAGAYNEQFF. The DNA of the CDR3 is TGTGCCATCAGTGATACGGCGGGTGCCTACAATGAGCAGTTCTTC.

The V and J genes are TRBV6-5 and TRBJ2-7; perhaps TRBD2 as D (5 bases). CDR1 is MNHEY and CDR2 is SVGAGI in the germline V gene. The germline V and J ends were trimmed by 9 bases and 0 bases, with 18 bases remaining between them. The length of the CDR3 is 15 residues. In DNA form, the CDR3 reads TGTGCCAGTGTAAAAGGAGGCTATAACTCCTACGAGCAGTACTTC. Translating gives CASVKGGYNSYEQYF.

The rearrangement links TRBV9 to TRBJ2-2; 8 bases fit TRBD2. The length of the CDR3 is 17 residues. V shed 2 bases and J 7 bases; nucleotides not matched to a gene: 13. Germline loops: CDR1 SGDLS, CDR2 YYNGEE. The CDR3 reads CASSVASVGRAGGELFF. CDR3 DNA sequence: TGTGCCAGCAGCGTGGCCTCAGTCGGGAGGGCCGGCGGGGAGCTGTTTTTT.

The rearrangement joins TRBV9 to TRBJ2-7, with TRBD2 identical over 7 bases. The V gene's germline CDR1 is SGDLS and CDR2 YYNGEE. There are 14 residues in the CDR3. J was trimmed by 6 bases and V by 6 bases; bases with no gene match: 12. CDR3 DNA: TGTGCCAGCAAACGGGGGGTAGGGGCCTCCGAGCAGTACTTC. Its translation: CASKRGVGASEQYF.

The J gene is TRBJ2-7, the V gene TRBV6-2 or TRBV6-3, with D hard to call. Germline V gene sequence: CDR1 MNHEY, CDR2 SVGEGT. V was pared by 2 bases and J by 2 bases, with 10 bases between. The CDR3 extends over 14 amino acids. The CDR3 reads CASSYNPKAYEQYF. CDR3 sequence (DNA): TGTGCCAGCAGTTACAACCCTAAAGCCTACGAGCAGTACTTC.

The CDR3 DNA follows: TGTGCCAGCAGCCGGCCGGGGGAGACGAACGAGCAGTACTTC. Protein product: CASSRPGETNEQYF. This chain connects TRBV5-6 to TRBJ2-7, with a weak D call TRBD2 (6 bases). This CDR3 is 14 amino acids long. The V gene's germline CDR1 is SGHDT and CDR2 YYEEEE. Trimming pared 4 bases from V and 5 bases from J, leaving 16 bases between.

This clone was seen a few times. This rearrangement joins TRBV9 to TRBJ1-3, with D perhaps TRBD1 (5 bases). The CDR3 totals 16 residues. From germline, CDR1 is SGDLS and CDR2 YYNGEE. V was trimmed by 3 bases and J by 8 bases, leaving 21 bases between them. As DNA, the CDR3 is TGTGCCAGCAGCGGCCGACAGTCTACTTCCTGGGACACCATATATTTT. This sequence encodes CASSGRQSTSWDTIYF.

The rearrangement links TRBV10-3 to TRBJ2-3, with D possibly TRBD2 on 5 matching bases. CDR3 length: 14 residues. The V end lost 4 bases, the J end lost 2 bases, and 10 bases lay between the germline ends. Germline V gene data show CDR1 as ENHRY and CDR2 as SYGVKD. The CDR3 DNA sequence: TGTGCCATCAGTGGGGTGGACTCCACAGATACGCAGTATTTT. Protein sequence: CAISGVDSTDTQYF.

The J gene is TRBJ2-4, the V gene TRBV28; D not resolved. CDR3 length: 14 amino acids. CDR1 and CDR2 (germline): MDHEN, SYDVKM. The V gene lost 5 bases and the J gene lost 2 bases, with 10 bases spanning the gap. CDR3 in amino acids: CASSQIEPKNIQYF. In nucleotides, the CDR3 is TGTGCCAGCAGTCAAATCGAGCCCAAAAACATTCAGTACTTC.

This sequence joins TRBV11-2 and TRBJ2-7, with a possible D match to TRBD2 (6 bases). Trimming pared 5 bases from V and 4 bases from J, leaving 15 bases between. The CDR3 loop spans 14 amino acids. Germline CDR1 reads SGHAT; CDR2 reads FQNNGV. CDR3 region: CASSVAGGPYEQYF. CDR3 nucleotides: TGTGCCAGCAGCGTAGCCGGGGGTCCTTACGAGCAGTACTTC. The variable domain in full, completed from reference TRBV11-2 and TRBJ2-7, reads EAGVAQSPRYKIIEKRQSVAFWCNPISGHATLYWYQQILGQGPKLLIQFQNNGVVDDSQLPKDRFSAERLKGVDSTLKIQPAKLEDSAVYLCASSVAGGPYEQYFGPGTRLTVT.

This clone is a singleton in its sample. This sequence joins TRBV10-3 and TRBJ2-2, with 10 bases matching TRBD1. The ends lost 3 bases at V and 8 bases at J; junction bases unmatched: 3. The CDR3 covers 14 residues. Germline V lookup: CDR1 ENHRY, CDR2 SYGVKD. The CDR3 reads CAISEDRGLGELFF. DNA for the CDR3: TGTGCCATCAGTGAAGACAGGGGGCTAGGGGAGCTGTTTTTT.

The chain links TRBV7-2 to TRBJ2-7; TRBD1 aligns across 8 bases. J was trimmed by 3 bases and V by 7 bases; bases with no gene match: 11. CDR1 and CDR2 from the germline V gene are SGHTA and FQGNSA. The CDR3 has 15 amino acids. This CDR3 reads CASNIPGTGLYEQYF. CDR3 DNA sequence: TGTGCCAGCAACATCCCCGGGACAGGACTCTACGAGCAGTACTTC.

The chain couples TRBV28 to TRBJ1-2, with a weak D call TRBD1 (6 bases). Germline CDR1 is MDHEN and CDR2 is SYDVKM. The V end lost 7 bases, the J end lost 7 bases, and 13 bases lay between the germline ends. The CDR3 is 12 amino acids. Here the CDR3 DNA reads TGTGCCAGCACCACACAGGGCCTTGGCTACACCTTC. This codes for CASTTQGLGYTF.

This clone was found a few times. This CDR3 is CASSADRSSQPQHF. CDR3 coding DNA: TGTGCCAGCAGTGCCGACAGGTCAAGCCAGCCCCAGCATTTT. The rearrangement joins TRBV9 to TRBJ1-5; tentatively, D is TRBD1 (6 bases). V was pared by 5 bases and J by 7 bases, with 16 bases between. This CDR3 has 14 amino acids. Germline assignment: CDR1 SGDLS and CDR2 YYNGEE.

The chain links TRBV18 to TRBJ2-1; D remains ambiguous. Trimming pared 1 base from V and 9 bases from J, leaving 10 bases between. This CDR3 is built from 13 residues. The germline CDR1 and CDR2 sequences are KGHSH and LQKENI. Written as DNA, the CDR3 is TGTGCCAGCTCACCACTCAGTAACGCTGAGCAGTTCTTC. Amino acids: CASSPLSNAEQFF. The complete variable domain, with remaining parts taken from reference TRBV18 and TRBJ2-1, reads NAGVMQNPRHLVRRRGQEARLRCSPMKGHSHVYWYRQLPEEGLKFMVYLQKENIIDESGMPKERFSAEFPKEGPSILRIQQVVRGDSAAYFCASSPLSNAEQFFGPGTRLTVL.

This clone was counted between two and nine times. CDR3 nucleotide sequence: TGTGCCAGCCGCGGCAGATCAACCCATCAGCCCCAGCATTTT. This gives the protein CASRGRSTHQPQHF. The chain has TRBV2 and TRBJ1-5; no firm D call. Trimming left V 8 bases short and J 5 bases short, with 16 bases between. This CDR3 contains 14 residues. Germline values: CDR1 SNHLY, CDR2 FYNNEI.

CDR3 residues: CSVDHQGASDTQYF. The CDR3 region has the DNA TGCAGCGTTGACCACCAGGGGGCATCAGATACGCAGTATTTT. This sequence joins TRBV29-1 and TRBJ2-3; 8 nucleotides line up with TRBD1. V dropped 3 bases and J dropped 4; count of bases not matched to a gene: 6. The CDR3 is 14 amino acids. From germline, CDR1 is SQVTM and CDR2 ANQGSEA.

J is TRBJ2-3 and V is TRBV19; a weak D match, TRBD2 (5 bases). Germline V lookup: CDR1 LNHDA, CDR2 SQIVND (reference sequence). There are 11 residues in the CDR3. The CDR3 sequence: CGTVRGDTQYF. CDR3 DNA sequence: TGTGGAACAGTCCGCGGGGATACGCAGTATTTT.

The J gene is TRBJ2-5, the V gene TRBV5-1; D possibly corresponds to TRBD1 (6 bases). V dropped 0 bases and J dropped 5 bases, with 14 bases sitting between them. In germline, CDR1 is SGHRS, CDR2 YFSETQ. The CDR3 spans 15 residues. This chain's CDR3 is CASSLELGAGETQYF. The CDR3 coding sequence is TGCGCCAGCAGCTTGGAATTGGGGGCCGGGGAGACCCAGTACTTC.

This clone was seen a few times. The rearrangement links TRBV28 to TRBJ2-2; D gene unclear. The CDR3 loop spans 15 amino acids. V was trimmed by 7 bases and J by 3 bases, leaving 15 bases between them. Germline CDR1 MDHEN, CDR2 SYDVKM. In nucleotides, the CDR3 is TGTGCCAGCACCCTGGGCCAGGCTCACACCGGGGAGCTGTTTTTT. It is translated as CASTLGQAHTGELFF.

This clone was counted once. This chain uses TRBV20-1 with TRBJ2-2; 13 nucleotides line up with TRBD2. The CDR3 runs 21 residues. Germline V CDR1 and CDR2: DFQATT, SNEGSKA (reference sequence). Unmatched junction bases numbered 20, after V lost 3 bases and J lost 4 bases. The CDR3 sequence is CSASHWGTSGISGAGTGELFF. Written as DNA, the CDR3 is TGCAGTGCTAGTCATTGGGGGACTAGCGGGATAAGTGGGGCGGGCACCGGGGAGCTGTTTTTT.

The CDR3 loop is CASSFRQGLTKNIQYF. The CDR3, as DNA: TGCGCCAGCAGCTTTCGCCAGGGTTTAACCAAAAACATTCAGTACTTC. The J gene is TRBJ2-4, the V gene TRBV5-1, with a possible D match to TRBD1 (5 bases). This CDR3 has 16 residues. Germline V CDR1 and CDR2: SGHRS, YFSETQ. Deletions cut 2 bases from V and 2 bases from J, with 14 bases between.

The V and J genes are TRBV14 and TRBJ2-1; 13 nucleotides agree with TRBD2. Germline CDR1 is SGHDN and CDR2 is FVKESK. CDR3 length: 16 residues. V was pared by 2 bases and J by 9 bases, with 7 bases of the junction left unmatched. The CDR3 nucleotides read TGTGCCAGCAGCCAACTGACTAGCGGGAGGTTTGGTGAGCAGTTCTTC. The encoded protein is CASSQLTSGRFGEQFF.

V is TRBV7-9 and J is TRBJ2-7, with 8 nucleotides matching TRBD1. V gave up 5 bases and J gave up 3 bases; unmatched junction bases: 6. Germline CDR1 and CDR2: SEHNR and FQNEAQ (reference sequence). CDR3 size: 14 residues. CDR3 sequence: CASSTRDRYYEQYF. Written as DNA, the CDR3 is TGTGCCAGCAGCACCCGGGACAGGTACTACGAGCAGTACTTC.

The J gene is TRBJ1-1, the V gene TRBV7-2; the match to TRBD1 covers 7 bases. V dropped 4 bases and J dropped 8; count of bases not matched to a gene: 13. This CDR3 contains 15 residues. Germline lookup yields CDR1 SGHTA and CDR2 FQGNSA. CDR3 in DNA: TGTGCCAGCAGCTCTTGGGGCTCTGGGGGACAGGAAGCTTTCTTT. The encoded protein is CASSSWGSGGQEAFF.

This clone was seen only a few times. The V gene is TRBV7-6, the J gene TRBJ2-1; perhaps TRBD2 as D (6 bases). Germline lookup yields CDR1 SGHVS and CDR2 FNYEAQ. Between the trimmed V and J ends, which lost 1 base and 0 bases, there was a span of 7 bases. The CDR3 runs 15 residues. The CDR3 reads CASSLVGSSYNEQFF. The CDR3 coding sequence is TGTGCCAGCAGCTTAGTCGGGAGCTCCTACAATGAGCAGTTCTTC.

The V gene is TRBV4-2, the J gene TRBJ2-3, with 12 bases identical to TRBD2. From germline, CDR1 is LGHNA and CDR2 YNFKEQ. Losses at the gene ends were 2 bases for V and 3 bases for J; bases not matched to a gene: 6. The CDR3 contains 17 residues. The CDR3 region is CASSQRLAGDVTDTQYF. The CDR3 nucleotides read TGTGCCAGCAGCCAACGACTAGCGGGAGATGTGACAGATACGCAGTATTTT.

This chain joins TRBV5-4 and TRBJ1-3; 7 bases are a match to TRBD1. In germline, CDR1 is SGHNT, CDR2 YYREEE (reference sequence). This CDR3 spans 16 amino acids. The J segment lost 0 bases and the V segment lost 4 bases, leaving 7 bases of the junction unmatched. CDR3 DNA: TGTGCCAGCAGCCTCATAGGGGGCCCCTCTGGAAACACCATATATTTT. Residues: CASSLIGGPSGNTIYF.

The rearrangement joins TRBV28 to TRBJ1-1; 8 bases fit TRBD1. The CDR3 has 13 residues. V lost 6 bases, J lost 5 bases, and 5 bases stayed unmatched. Germline V gene lookup returns CDR1 MDHEN and CDR2 SYDVKM. This chain's CDR3 is CASRDRGGTEAFF. The CDR3 nucleotides read TGTGCCAGCAGAGACAGGGGAGGAACTGAAGCTTTCTTT.